A single sample is the source of the 30 T cell receptor beta chains below, sequenced in a study of graft-versus-host responses after intestinal transplantation (dated by TCRdb to the early 2020s). Which antigens these TCRs recognize remains unknown. The library was made by the immunoSEQ multiplex PCR assay. What TCRdb holds here is the immuneACCESS table cut down to in-frame rearrangements. Part of the clones is not present; checked against another copy, under half of the missing clones reflect an unresolved V gene, and the others are unexplained. For this sample the table gives 95,000 to 150,000 clones, of which roughly 95% were detected only once. The ten largest clones take up over 2.5% of the sample. This specimen's time point label, per the study, means: cells obtained before transplantation from donor or recipient. Here the sequenced sample was unstimulated CD8+ T cells sorted from spleen or lymph node cells, taken before intestinal transplant. These receptors all stem from a human donor who received an intestinal transplant.

CDR3 protein: CASSLGPNEQYF. Written as DNA, the CDR3 is TGTGCCAGCAGCCTCGGACCAAACGAGCAGTACTTC. The chain carries TRBV5-6 and TRBJ2-7; D not resolved. CDR1 SGHDT and CDR2 YYEEEE come from the germline V gene. The CDR3 has 12 amino acids. Trimming cost V 4 bases and J 5 bases, with 10 bases left between them.

About this clone itself: Other DNA variants within this sample encode the same CDR3. This sequence joins TRBV7-9 and TRBJ2-7; 7 bases align to TRBD1. CDR1 SEHNR and CDR2 FQNEAQ come from the germline V gene (reference sequence). Trimming removed 5 bases from V and 1 base from J; junction bases left unmatched: 2. The CDR3 totals 13 residues. Here the CDR3 reads CASSPGQSYEQYF. In DNA form, the CDR3 reads TGTGCCAGCAGCCCGGGACAGTCCTACGAGCAGTACTTC. Drawing the rest from reference TRBV7-9 and TRBJ2-7, the complete variable domain is DTGVSQNPRHKITKRGQNVTFRCDPISEHNRLYWYRQTLGQGPEFLTYFQNEAQLEKSRLLSDRFSAERPKGSFSTLEIQRTEQGDSAMYLCASSPGQSYEQYFGPGTRLTVT.

J is TRBJ2-7 and V is TRBV4-2; D call uncertain. The CDR3 sequence is 16 residues long. Trimming shortened V by 0 bases and J by 0 bases, and 12 bases separated the two germline ends. In germline, CDR1 is LGHNA, CDR2 YNFKEQ. The CDR3: CASSQDEDLSSYEQYF. The DNA of the CDR3 is TGTGCCAGCAGCCAAGATGAGGACCTTAGCTCCTACGAGCAGTACTTC.

The chain recombines TRBV7-3 with TRBJ2-2, with 9 bases fitting TRBD2. Germline assignment: CDR1 SGHTA and CDR2 FQGTGA. V shed 2 bases and J 4 bases; nucleotides not matched to a gene: 11. The CDR3 is made up of 18 amino acids. Here the CDR3 reads CASSLSPSGNERTGELFF. CDR3 nucleotide sequence: TGTGCCAGCAGCTTATCGCCTAGCGGGAACGAACGCACCGGGGAGCTGTTTTTT. The whole variable domain, filled in from reference TRBV7-3 and TRBJ2-2, reads GAGVSQTPSNKVTEKGKYVELRCDPISGHTALYWYRQSLGQGPEFLIYFQGTGAADDSGLPNDRFFAVRPEGSVSTLKIQRTERGDSAVYLCASSLSPSGNERTGELFFGEGSRLTVL.

The chain is built from TRBV28 and TRBJ1-5, with D perhaps matching TRBD1 (6 bases). This CDR3 is built from 18 residues. Germline V gene sequence: CDR1 MDHEN, CDR2 SYDVKM. V was clipped by 4 bases and J by 4 bases, with 23 bases between them. The CDR3 DNA reads as TGTGCCAGCAGTTGGGCCGGGGTCTCACAGGGCCCGAATCAGCCCCAGCATTTT. This translates into CASSWAGVSQGPNQPQHF.

The CDR3 DNA reads TGTGCCAGCAGCTTAGGGGCTTCCCGGGGCACCGGGGAGCTGTTTTTT. This codes for CASSLGASRGTGELFF. The rearrangement uses TRBV13 and TRBJ2-2; TRBD2 might be the D (5 bases). Trimming shortened V by 0 bases and J by 4 bases, and 12 bases separated the two germline ends. The V gene's germline CDR1 is PRHDT and CDR2 FYEKMQ (reference sequence). CDR3 length: 16 residues.

V is TRBV6-1 and J is TRBJ2-1; possibly TRBD2 for D (6 bases). V was clipped by 6 bases and J by 0 bases, with 9 bases between them. CDR1 is MNHNS, CDR2 SASEGT, per germline. CDR3 length: 14 amino acids. CDR3 loop: CASRPGGSYNEQFF. In nucleotides, the CDR3 is TGTGCCAGCAGGCCCGGGGGCTCCTACAATGAGCAGTTCTTC.

This chain joins TRBV13 and TRBJ1-1; no clear D gene. The CDR3 consists of 11 residues. V was shortened by 1 base and J by 6 bases, with 3 bases between the two germline ends. The germline V gene has CDR1 PRHDT and CDR2 FYEKMQ (reference sequence). CDR3 nucleotide sequence: TGTGCCAGCAGCTTAGACGCTGAAGCTTTCTTT. Translation: CASSLDAEAFF.

The rearrangement links TRBV7-1 to TRBJ1-1; D remains unclear. TRBV7-1 is designated an ORF whose function remains uncertain. The CDR3 consists of 11 residues. The V and J ends lost 4 bases and 7 bases respectively, with 7 bases between them. CDR3 sequence (DNA): TGTGCCAGCAGCTTAGTGAATGAAGCTTTCTTT. It yields the protein CASSLVNEAFF.

The rearrangement uses TRBV4-3 and TRBJ2-3, with D possibly being TRBD2 (5 bases). Germline V gives CDR1 LGHNA, CDR2 YSLEER. This CDR3 region has 13 residues. V dropped 0 bases and J dropped 5 bases, with 6 bases sitting between them. The CDR3 DNA reads TGCGCCAGCAGCCAAGAGAGGGAAGATACGCAGTATTTT. This sequence encodes CASSQEREDTQYF.

The chain uses TRBV29-1 and TRBJ1-2, with 7 bases identical to TRBD1. V shed 6 bases, J shed 6 bases, and the junction held 10 bases outside the gene matches. The CDR3 runs 13 residues. CDR1 is SQVTM, CDR2 ANQGSEA, per germline. This CDR3 reads CSVEQGPHDGYTF. For the CDR3, the DNA is TGCAGCGTCGAACAGGGGCCGCACGATGGCTACACCTTC.

This clone was seen just once. This chain connects TRBV4-3 to TRBJ2-7; 8 nucleotides line up with TRBD1. Germline-derived CDR1 and CDR2 are LGHNA and YSLEER. V shed 3 bases and J 3 bases; nucleotides not matched to a gene: 4. The CDR3 contains 14 residues. CDR3 DNA: TGCGCCAGCAGCCAGGACAGGGCCAACTACGAGCAGTACTTC. Protein product: CASSQDRANYEQYF.

The chain recombines TRBV18 with TRBJ2-1, with D perhaps assigned TRBD1 or TRBD2 (6 bases each). Germline V lookup: CDR1 KGHSH, CDR2 LQKENI. This CDR3 is 17 amino acids long. Trimming removed 2 bases at V and 2 bases at J, with 16 bases between. The CDR3 DNA reads as TGTGCCAGCTCACCAAGTAGGGGGGAGTCGGCCTACAATGAGCAGTTCTTC. Translated, it gives CASSPSRGESAYNEQFF.

The chain combines TRBV28 with TRBJ2-1; the match to TRBD1 covers 11 bases. The J segment lost 3 bases and the V segment lost 2 bases, leaving 0 bases of the junction unmatched. The germline gives CDR1 MDHEN, CDR2 SYDVKM. There are 15 residues in the CDR3. DNA for the CDR3: TGTGCCAGCAGTTTAGGGACAGGGGGCTACAATGAGCAGTTCTTC. Amino acids: CASSLGTGGYNEQFF.

This sequence joins TRBV7-3 and TRBJ1-1, with a possible D match to TRBD1 (6 bases). The CDR3 is made up of 18 amino acids. Germline CDR1 SGHTA, CDR2 FQGTGA. Trimming removed 4 bases from V and 1 base from J, with 22 bases in between. CDR3 DNA: TGTGCCAGCAGCTCCGGGACAAAGGCTAAAACAGGGAACACTGAAGCTTTCTTT. Its translation: CASSSGTKAKTGNTEAFF. The full variable domain, with the rest looked up from reference TRBV7-3 and TRBJ1-1, is GAGVSQTPSNKVTEKGKYVELRCDPISGHTALYWYRQSLGQGPEFLIYFQGTGAADDSGLPNDRFFAVRPEGSVSTLKIQRTERGDSAVYLCASSSGTKAKTGNTEAFFGQGTRLTVV.

The genes are TRBV28 and TRBJ2-5; D possibly corresponds to TRBD2 (6 bases). V lost 6 bases and J 1 base, leaving 21 bases between the germline ends. The CDR3 is 17 residues long. Germline V gene sequence: CDR1 MDHEN, CDR2 SYDVKM. CDR3 residues: CASSGGVGKDAQETQYF. For the CDR3, the DNA is TGTGCCAGCAGCGGAGGGGTAGGGAAGGATGCCCAAGAGACCCAGTACTTC.

This sequence joins TRBV9 and TRBJ2-1, with D possibly TRBD2 on 11 matching bases. This CDR3 spans 19 amino acids. Germline V CDR1 and CDR2: SGDLS, YYNGEE. The V end lost 4 bases, the J end lost 9 bases, and 32 bases lay between the germline ends. The CDR3 sequence is CASSLRDRGGSGRAIEQFF. The CDR3 nucleotides are TGTGCCAGCAGCCTCAGGGACAGGGGTGGTAGCGGGAGGGCAATTGAGCAGTTCTTC.

The chain has TRBV7-8 and TRBJ2-7; the D gene is possibly TRBD2 (6 bases). CDR1 is SGHVS, CDR2 FQNEAQ, per germline. The germline V and J ends were trimmed by 5 bases and 0 bases, with 20 bases remaining between them. This CDR3 is built from 17 residues. Here the CDR3 DNA reads TGTGCCAGCAGCCCTACGGGGGTGCCCTACATCTCCTACGAGCAGTACTTC. Protein sequence: CASSPTGVPYISYEQYF.

This clone has only one observation. The gene calls are TRBV7-8 and TRBJ1-2; the D is unclear. The V end lost 1 base, the J end lost 6 bases, and 9 bases lay between the germline ends. CDR3 size: 13 residues. In germline, CDR1 is SGHVS, CDR2 FQNEAQ. The CDR3 nucleotides are TGTGCCAGCAGCTTAGGCCTCGGGGATGGCTACACCTTC. It codes for CASSLGLGDGYTF.

The rearrangement links TRBV10-3 to TRBJ1-1, with no clear D. The CDR3 is 13 residues long. From germline, CDR1 is ENHRY and CDR2 SYGVKD. The V end was cut by 7 bases, the J end by 2 bases, with 11 bases between. The CDR3 spells CAINIALNTEAFF. The DNA of the CDR3 is TGTGCCATCAACATAGCCCTTAACACTGAAGCTTTCTTT.

This chain connects TRBV7-2 to TRBJ1-5; D is ambiguous. Per germline, CDR1 SGHTA and CDR2 FQGNSA. The ends were cut back, 3 bases at V and 7 bases at J, with 7 bases in the middle. The CDR3 runs to 12 residues. CDR3 in amino acids: CASSLVGQPQHF. In DNA form, the CDR3 reads TGTGCCAGCAGCTTGGTCGGGCAGCCCCAGCATTTT.

This chain links TRBV5-6 with TRBJ2-3, with D unclear. The CDR3 runs to 17 residues. V shed 0 bases and J shed 2 bases, with 16 bases lying between them. In germline, CDR1 is SGHDT, CDR2 YYEEEE. The CDR3 region is CASSLALISDLTDTQYF. Here the CDR3 DNA reads TGTGCCAGCAGCTTGGCGCTAATCAGCGACCTCACAGATACGCAGTATTTT.

The J gene is TRBJ1-1, the V gene TRBV7-9; D ambiguous. Between the trimmed V and J ends, which lost 2 bases and 1 base, there was a span of 11 bases. The germline V gene encodes CDR1 SEHNR and CDR2 FQNEAQ (reference sequence). CDR3 length equals 15 residues. CDR3 sequence: CASSLRPSTNTEAFF. CDR3 nucleotides: TGTGCCAGCAGCTTACGTCCCAGTACGAACACTGAAGCTTTCTTT.

The chain joins TRBV7-9 to TRBJ1-4, with 7 bases lining up with TRBD1. The CDR3 has 14 amino acids. Germline V gene data show CDR1 as SEHNR and CDR2 as FQNEAQ (reference sequence). J gave up 7 bases and V 5 bases, and 7 bases lay outside the gene matches. In DNA, the CDR3 is TGTGCCAGCAGCCCGACAGGGTCCGGTGAAAAACTGTTTTTT. Protein product: CASSPTGSGEKLFF.

This chain connects TRBV28 to TRBJ1-2, with 7 bases aligning to TRBD1. V lost 3 bases, J lost 2 bases, and 6 bases stayed unmatched. The CDR3 consists of 15 residues. Germline CDR1 reads MDHEN; CDR2 reads SYDVKM. The CDR3 nucleotides are TGTGCCAGCAGTTTTCGGACAGGATTGAACTATGGCTACACCTTC. Amino acid sequence: CASSFRTGLNYGYTF.

The V call is TRBV7-9, the J call TRBJ2-4, with unresolved D. Germline CDR1 and CDR2: SEHNR and FQNEAQ (reference sequence). Between the trimmed V and J ends, which lost 3 bases and 8 bases, there was a span of 14 bases. There are 14 residues in the CDR3. As DNA, the CDR3 is TGTGCCAGCAGCTTCAACGGCGTCGAGTACATTCAGTACTTC. Encoded protein: CASSFNGVEYIQYF.

A word on this clone: Different DNA sequences within this sample yield the same CDR3. This chain joins TRBV7-3 and TRBJ2-1; TRBD2 might be the D (6 bases). In germline, CDR1 is SGHTA, CDR2 FQGTGA. The V gene lost 3 bases and the J gene lost 0 bases, with 9 bases spanning the gap. CDR3 size: 15 residues. Written as DNA, the CDR3 is TGTGCCAGCAGCTTGGCGGGGAGCTCCTACAATGAGCAGTTCTTC. Translated, it gives CASSLAGSSYNEQFF.

V usage is TRBV4-1 and J usage is TRBJ2-7, with D unresolved. V dropped 3 bases and J dropped 1 base, with 13 bases sitting between them. The CDR3 spans 15 residues. CDR1 MGHRA and CDR2 YSYEKL come from the germline V gene. CDR3 protein: CASSQWSSASYEQYF. CDR3 sequence (DNA): TGCGCCAGCAGCCAGTGGTCGTCAGCGTCCTACGAGCAGTACTTC.

The CDR3 region is CASSKARKQLSYEQYF. The CDR3 DNA reads TGTGCCAGCAGCAAAGCGCGCAAACAGCTCAGCTACGAGCAGTACTTC. V is TRBV21-1 and J is TRBJ2-7; the table calls TRBD1, which could not be checked here. TRBV21-1 is annotated as a pseudogene. The CDR3 has 16 residues.

The chain employs TRBV27 and TRBJ2-1, with 11 bases identical to TRBD2. CDR3 size: 16 residues. Germline CDR1 reads MNHEY; CDR2 reads SMNVEV (reference sequence). V lost 5 bases to trimming and J lost 4 bases; unmatched junction nucleotides: 7. DNA for the CDR3: TGTGCCAGCAGTCATCCCGGGACTAGCGGATACAATGAGCAGTTCTTC. As protein: CASSHPGTSGYNEQFF.